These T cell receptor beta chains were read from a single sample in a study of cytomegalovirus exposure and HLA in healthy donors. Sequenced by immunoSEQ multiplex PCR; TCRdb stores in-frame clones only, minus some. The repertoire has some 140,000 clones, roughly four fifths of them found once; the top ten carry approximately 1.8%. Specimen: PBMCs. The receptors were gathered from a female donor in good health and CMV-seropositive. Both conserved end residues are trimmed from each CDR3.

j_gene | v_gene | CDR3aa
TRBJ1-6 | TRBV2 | ASSEGRSSSYNSPLH
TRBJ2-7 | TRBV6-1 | ASRDRAYEQY
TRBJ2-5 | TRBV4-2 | ASSQVYRRGGIETQY
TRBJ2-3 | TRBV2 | ATQRSSGDSTDTQY
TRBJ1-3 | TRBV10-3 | AIKGQTGNTIY
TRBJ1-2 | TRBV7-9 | ASSLVDRGIDGYT
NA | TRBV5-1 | ASSLFLAGGEQY
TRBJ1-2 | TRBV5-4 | ASSWEGGPNYGYT
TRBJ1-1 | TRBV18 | ASSLTWQNTEAF
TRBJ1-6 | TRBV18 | ASSPVADSNSPLH
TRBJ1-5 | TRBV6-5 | ASSFRGRFSNQPQH
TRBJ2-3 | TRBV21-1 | ASSGRLAGVGDTQY
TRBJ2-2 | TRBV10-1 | ASSESTGGLGELF
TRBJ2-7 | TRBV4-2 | ASSQDAAGGAYEQY
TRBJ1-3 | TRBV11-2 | ASSLARTDIQNTIY
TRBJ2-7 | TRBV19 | ASSDFYEQY
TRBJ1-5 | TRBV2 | ASSEGSSNQPQH
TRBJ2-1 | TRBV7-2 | ASSLAQLSLNNEQF
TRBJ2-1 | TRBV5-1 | ASSTGQGFNEQF
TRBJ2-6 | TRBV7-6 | ASSLGTGGAGANVLT
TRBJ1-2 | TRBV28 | ATYTGFYGYT
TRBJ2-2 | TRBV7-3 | ASSLLGGRGLNTGELF
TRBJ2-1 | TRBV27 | ASSLRGGTYNEQF
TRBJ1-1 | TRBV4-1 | ASSRGQLITEAF